The T cell receptor beta chain under discussion was sequenced for a study of cytomegalovirus exposure and HLA in healthy donors. This CDR3 is 14 amino acids long. Germline lookup yields CDR1 SEHNR and CDR2 FQNEAQ (reference sequence). The PCR employed 60 Vbeta primers together with 13 Jbeta primers. Some clones are missing from TCRdb's copy, which holds only in-frame ones; the method was immunoSEQ multiplex PCR. The sample has 100,000 or so clones, 75% to 85% seen once; the top ten hold 3% to 4.5%. This sequence joins TRBV7-9 and TRBJ2-5; 8 bases agree with TRBD1. The J call is uncertain, as TRBJ2-7 better fits the DNA end. Source material: PBMCs. This clonotype was sampled from a woman aged 45-59 years in good health and CMV-seropositive. CDR3 protein: CASRGGQVPYEQYF. The CDR3 DNA follows: TGTGCCAGCAGGGGGGGACAGGTTCCCTACGAGCAGTACTTC.